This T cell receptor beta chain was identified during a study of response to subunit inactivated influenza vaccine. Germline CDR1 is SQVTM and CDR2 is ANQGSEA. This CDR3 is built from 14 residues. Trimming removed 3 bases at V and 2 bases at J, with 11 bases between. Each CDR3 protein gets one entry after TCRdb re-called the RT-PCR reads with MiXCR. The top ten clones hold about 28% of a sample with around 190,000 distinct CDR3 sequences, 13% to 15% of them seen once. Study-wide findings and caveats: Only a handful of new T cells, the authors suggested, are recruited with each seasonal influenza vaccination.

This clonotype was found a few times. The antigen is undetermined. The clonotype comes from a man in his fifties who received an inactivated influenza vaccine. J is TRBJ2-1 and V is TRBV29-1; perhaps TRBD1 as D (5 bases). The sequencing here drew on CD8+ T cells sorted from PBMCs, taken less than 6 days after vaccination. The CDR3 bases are TGCAGCGTTGACCCTAGACAGACCTACAATGAGCAGTTCTTC. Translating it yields CSVDPRQTYNEQFF.